This T cell receptor beta chain was obtained from a study of Graves' ophthalmopathy and Graves' hyperthyroidism. Study summary: No treatment had been given when peripheral blood was collected at initial diagnosis.

RNA transcripts provided the template for amplifying TCR beta CDR3 regions. First-round RT-PCR relied on HTBI primers, and a second-round multiplex PCR came next. TCRdb ran MiXCR on the multiplex PCR reads and lists one entry per CDR3 protein. This table has almost 750,000 distinct CDR3 sequences, 35% to 50% appearing once. This CDR3 has 14 residues. V was pared by 5 bases and J by 11 bases, with 7 bases of the junction left unmatched. Germline CDR1 and CDR2: SEHNR and FQNEAQ (reference sequence). With respect to this clonotype: The antigen is unknown.

General study points: In separating ophthalmopathy from stable hyperthyroidism, a 13-signature model achieved roughly 90% sensitivity and 65% to 84% specificity.

Pregnancy or lactation, uncontrolled infections and other autoimmune diseases were grounds for excluding patients. Clinical symptoms, serum thyroxine, TRAb, thyroid ultrasound and orbital computed tomography were relied on for diagnosis. The chain combines TRBV7-9 with TRBJ2-6; 9 bases fit TRBD1. Input material: peripheral blood. The sequence came from an adult man with Graves' ophthalmopathy. The DNA for the CDR3 is TGTGCCAGCAGCCAAGGGACAGGGCCCTACGTCCTGACTTTC. It translates to CASSQGTGPYVLTF. Complete variable domain (other parts from reference TRBV7-9 and TRBJ2-6): DTGVSQNPRHKITKRGQNVTFRCDPISEHNRLYWYRQTLGQGPEFLTYFQNEAQLEKSRLLSDRFSAERPKGSFSTLEIQRTEQGDSAMYLCASSQGTGPYVLTFGAGSRLTVL.